This T cell receptor (beta chain) comes out of a study of regulatory T cells in long-lasting Graves disease. Study-level information: Over 5 years on antithyroid drugs plus positive TSH receptor antibodies marked Graves' disease as persistent.

Arm-PCR of CDR3 regions and iRepertoire HTBI primers were used to build TCR beta libraries. TCRdb fed the multiplex PCR reads into MiXCR, producing one record per CDR3 protein. The sample includes about 660,000 distinct CDR3 sequences, approximately 31% of them seen just once. Notes on the study in general: The analysis examined peripheral blood only and excluded thyroid tissue. TRBV28 was favored in persistent disease, as were TRBJ1-2 and TRBJ2-5.

This clonotype was recorded many times. Antigen: not known. The CDR3 is 15 amino acids. Germline CDR1 is MDHEN and CDR2 is SYDVKM. V gave up 6 bases and J gave up 9 bases, with 20 bases separating them. The time point here: persistent/refractory GD, antithyroid drugs over 5 years with positive TRAb. The TCR library was prepared using RNA isolated from PBMCs. Blood from the periphery, approximately 10 milliliters in all, was drawn into EDTA tubes. The sample consisted of peripheral blood mononuclear cells (PBMCs), taken when the disease was refractory, from a patient treated with antithyroid drugs. This chain uses TRBV28 with TRBJ2-2; a possible D gene is TRBD2 (5 bases). This receptor was obtained from a female donor with Graves disease. The CDR3 bases are TGTGCCAGCAGCCCGTCGGGCCATAGCGAGAGGGAGCTGTTTTTT. This codes for CASSPSGHSERELFF.